This T cell receptor (beta chain) was documented in a study of cytomegalovirus exposure and HLA in healthy donors. Profiled with immunoSEQ multiplex PCR; TCRdb holds only in-frame clones, not every one. Among a few hundred thousand clones listed, around 89% were seen once. Sequencing was done on a sample of PBMCs. The clonotype was recovered from a woman between 18 and 29 years old in good health and CMV-seronegative.

The CDR3 reads CASSLTSGGADTQYF. The CDR3 DNA sequence: TGTGCCAGCAGCTTAACTAGCGGGGGGGCCGATACGCAGTATTTT. The rearrangement joins TRBV7-2 to TRBJ2-3, with 13 bases aligning to TRBD2. CDR3 length: 15 amino acids. The germline gives CDR1 SGHTA, CDR2 FQGNSA. J was trimmed by 6 bases and V by 2 bases; bases with no gene match: 2.